This TCR beta chain was identified during a study of T cells in Graves' hyperthyroidism and ophthalmopathy. Whole-study context: Peripheral blood was secured at the point of initial diagnosis, before any treatment.

Regarding the study as a whole: Most expanded thyroid clonotypes above 0.001 also appeared in blood.

Amplified TCR beta CDR3 regions derived from RNA transcripts. HTBI primers were employed in a first-round RT-PCR of the TCR CDR3. TCRdb re-called the multiplex PCR reads through MiXCR, storing one row per CDR3 protein. The table lists around 600,000 distinct CDR3 sequences, 13% to 15% of them singletons. This clonotype occurred many times. Its antigen remains unknown. The germline gives CDR1 GTSNPN, CDR2 SVGIG (reference sequence). This CDR3 contains 12 residues. Trimming removed 4 bases from V and 4 bases from J, with 10 bases in between. For the diagnoses, clinical symptoms, serum thyroxine and TRAb, thyroid ultrasound and orbital computed tomography were used. Extraction of PBMCs used 10 ml of fresh peripheral blood.

The chain joins TRBV30 to TRBJ1-1, with a possible D match to TRBD1 (5 bases). The sequenced sample consisted of blood. The clonotype was recovered from a woman between 45 and 65 years old with Graves' ophthalmopathy. This chain's CDR3 is CAWKVRATEAFF. CDR3 nucleotide sequence: TGTGCCTGGAAAGTCAGGGCCACTGAAGCTTTCTTT.